The clone carrying this T cell receptor (beta chain) has at least ten counts. Its specificity is unknown. The record originates from a study of spatial heterogeneity in lung cancer. Study-wide points: Mutation counts in tumors were tracked by counts of expanded intratumoral alpha and beta TCRs. The estimate shows that only about 7% of tumor T cells were covered for alpha and 13% for beta chains.

Documented time point: sample taken at primary tumor resection. The V gene's germline CDR1 is MDHEN and CDR2 SYDVKM. The ends were cut back, 6 bases at V and 8 bases at J, with 13 bases in the middle. CDR3 length: 12 amino acids. MiXCR was run by TCRdb on the 5' RACE reads, yielding one entry per CDR3 protein. The sample has under 15,000 distinct CDR3 sequences, approximately 2.9% seen once. The input for sequencing was lung tumor tissue, taken at surgery. V is TRBV28 and J is TRBJ1-2; a possible D gene is TRBD1 (5 bases). This clonotype was sampled from a male donor with early-stage non-small cell lung cancer. CDR3 DNA: TGTGCCAGCAGCGTTAAGGGGAACGGCTACACCTTC. As protein: CASSVKGNGYTF.